One and the same sample provided the 32 T cell receptor beta chains below, sequenced in a study of blood T cell repertoires in COVID-19. The table came from immunoSEQ multiplex PCR; TCRdb's copy has only in-frame clones and leaves some out. The sample gives 150,000 or so clones, about 86% of which show up once; 5.5% to 7% is in the top ten. The sample was peripheral blood. The receptors stem from a man over 45 with active or convalescent COVID-19.

The chain carries TRBV9 and TRBJ2-2, with 14 nucleotides matching TRBD2. The V segment lost 4 bases and the J segment 1 base; nucleotides outside the gene matches: 9. The length of the CDR3 is 19 residues. Germline lookup yields CDR1 SGDLS and CDR2 YYNGEE. The CDR3 coding sequence is TGTGCCAGCAGCCCTCGGACTAGCGGGGGGTCCGTGAACACCGGGGAGCTGTTTTTT. Translating it yields CASSPRTSGGSVNTGELFF.

V usage is TRBV6-5 and J usage is TRBJ2-7; 8 bases agree with TRBD2. V dropped 0 bases and J dropped 4; count of bases not matched to a gene: 2. This CDR3 region has 14 residues. CDR1 MNHEY and CDR2 SVGAGI come from the germline V gene. CDR3: CASSYSGGGYEQYF. CDR3 coding DNA: TGTGCCAGCAGTTACTCCGGGGGGGGTTACGAGCAGTACTTC.

The rearrangement links TRBV4-1 to TRBJ1-1; 7 bases agree with TRBD1. Germline loops: CDR1 MGHRA, CDR2 YSYEKL. Germline trimming cut 1 base from V and 5 bases from J; bases unmatched to any gene: 10. This CDR3 contains 16 residues. The CDR3 sequence: CASSQVLTGVGTEAFF. CDR3 DNA sequence: TGCGCCAGCAGCCAAGTACTAACAGGGGTGGGAACTGAAGCTTTCTTT.

V is TRBV18 and J is TRBJ1-4; D remains unclear. The CDR3 totals 15 residues. The germline V gene encodes CDR1 KGHSH and CDR2 LQKENI. Trimming left V 1 base short and J 1 base short, with 7 bases between. CDR3 DNA sequence: TGTGCCAGCTCACCACTCCGGGGAACTAATGAAAAACTGTTTTTT. Encoded protein: CASSPLRGTNEKLFF.

This clone was detected ten times or more. The chain links TRBV5-4 to TRBJ2-3; D gene ambiguous. Per the germline V gene, CDR1 is SGHNT and CDR2 is YYREEE (reference sequence). The CDR3 consists of 12 residues. V was shortened by 4 bases and J by 0 bases, with 3 bases between the two germline ends. CDR3 sequence: CASSTSTDTQYF. In DNA, the CDR3 is TGTGCCAGCAGCACTAGCACAGATACGCAGTATTTT. Full variable domain (outside the CDR3, taken from reference TRBV5-4 and TRBJ2-3): ETGVTQSPTHLIKTRGQQVTLRCSSQSGHNTVSWYQQALGQGPQFIFQYYREEENGRGNFPPRFSGLQFPNYSSELNVNALELDDSALYLCASSTSTDTQYFGPGTRLTVL.

This clone appeared a single time. The CDR3 region is CASSHPSGEAKQFF. DNA of the CDR3: TGTGCCAGCAGCCATCCGAGTGGGGAGGCTAAGCAGTTCTTC. The chain has TRBV4-2 and TRBJ2-1, with D maybe TRBD2 (6 bases). Trimming pared 3 bases from V and 11 bases from J, leaving 17 bases between. The CDR3 extends over 14 amino acids. Germline-derived CDR1 and CDR2 are LGHNA and YNFKEQ.

V gene TRBV4-2 combines with J gene TRBJ1-2, with 7 bases matching TRBD1. Germline V lookup: CDR1 LGHNA, CDR2 YNFKEQ. This CDR3 comprises 14 residues. The trim removed 4 bases at V and 3 bases at J, leaving 5 bases unmatched. The CDR3 is CASSPQGVDYGYTF. The CDR3 bases are TGTGCCAGCAGCCCCCAGGGGGTGGACTATGGCTACACCTTC.

The chain joins TRBV4-1 to TRBJ1-5, with a weak D call TRBD1 (6 bases). The germline V and J ends were trimmed by 4 bases and 0 bases, with 10 bases remaining between them. Per the germline V gene, CDR1 is MGHRA and CDR2 is YSYEKL. This CDR3 spans 15 amino acids. CDR3 loop: CASSPQGNSNQPQHF. The CDR3 bases are TGCGCCAGCAGCCCACAGGGAAATAGCAATCAGCCCCAGCATTTT.

The chain recombines TRBV5-1 with TRBJ2-3; D unresolved. CDR1 SGHRS and CDR2 YFSETQ come from the germline V gene. Trimming shortened V by 4 bases and J by 4 bases, and 7 bases separated the two germline ends. The CDR3 is made up of 12 amino acids. The CDR3 DNA is TGCGCCAGCAGCCCGGTAGCAGATACGCAGTATTTT. Encoded protein: CASSPVADTQYF.

V is TRBV29-1 and J is TRBJ1-2, with D unresolved. Germline V gene data show CDR1 as SQVTM and CDR2 as ANQGSEA. Between the trimmed V and J ends, which lost 8 bases and 8 bases, there was a span of 6 bases. The CDR3 runs to 8 residues. CDR3 sequence: CSPEGYTF. CDR3 DNA: TGCAGCCCCGAGGGCTACACCTTC.

This clone was seen a single time. CDR3 nucleotide sequence: TGTGCCAGCTCACCAAAGGGGGACTATGGCTACACCTTC. This translates into CASSPKGDYGYTF. The chain recombines TRBV18 with TRBJ1-2, with a weak D call TRBD1 (6 bases). Germline-derived CDR1 and CDR2 are KGHSH and LQKENI. Trimming shortened V by 2 bases and J by 3 bases, and 7 bases separated the two germline ends. CDR3 size: 13 residues.

This clone was observed a handful of times. V usage is TRBV5-5 and J usage is TRBJ2-4; 7 positions match TRBD2. V lost 0 bases, J lost 3 bases, and 0 bases stayed unmatched. Germline V gene data show CDR1 as SGHKS and CDR2 as YYEKEE (reference sequence). This CDR3 spans 14 amino acids. The CDR3 region has the DNA TGTGCCAGCAGCTTGGGGACTAGCAAAAACATTCAGTACTTC. Residues: CASSLGTSKNIQYF.

This clone was seen a single time. V usage is TRBV6-5 and J usage is TRBJ2-1; D gene ambiguous. The V gene lost 0 bases and the J gene lost 4 bases, with 10 bases spanning the gap. This CDR3 is 15 amino acids long. Germline V gene data show CDR1 as MNHEY and CDR2 as SVGAGI. The DNA for the CDR3 is TGTGCCAGCAGTTACTCGGCTGTAAGTTACAATGAGCAGTTCTTC. Protein sequence: CASSYSAVSYNEQFF.

V and J are TRBV6-5 and TRBJ1-2; the D is unclear. Germline CDR1 and CDR2: MNHEY and SVGAGI. The CDR3 runs 14 residues. V lost 8 bases to trimming and J lost 4 bases, with 17 bases between them. CDR3 bases: TGTGCCAGCGCCGCTGGGAGGCAAACCTATGGCTACACCTTC. Residues: CASAAGRQTYGYTF.

This sequence joins TRBV9 and TRBJ1-3; D possibly corresponds to TRBD1 (6 bases). CDR3 size: 16 residues. CDR1 and CDR2 from the germline V gene are SGDLS and YYNGEE. The V gene lost 4 bases and the J gene lost 3 bases, with 17 bases spanning the gap. The CDR3 region is CASSPRAGARGNTIYF. The CDR3 nucleotides are TGTGCCAGCAGCCCCAGAGCGGGGGCGCGTGGAAACACCATATATTTT.

The sample holds one count of this clone. The gene calls are TRBV5-1 and TRBJ2-1; 8 nucleotides match TRBD1. The length of the CDR3 is 15 residues. The germline gives CDR1 SGHRS, CDR2 YFSETQ. V lost 3 bases and J lost 6; bases outside the gene matches: 8. The CDR3 spells CASSSLDREINEQFF. CDR3 nucleotide sequence: TGCGCCAGCAGCTCCCTGGACAGGGAGATCAATGAGCAGTTCTTC.

The gene calls are TRBV5-1 and TRBJ1-2; 11 nucleotides match TRBD1. The junction had 7 bases not matched to a gene; V was cut back by 4 bases and J by 5 bases. Germline-derived CDR1 and CDR2 are SGHRS and YFSETQ. The length of the CDR3 is 15 residues. The CDR3: CASSVTGQGAYGYTF. In DNA, the CDR3 is TGCGCCAGCAGCGTAACCGGACAGGGGGCTTATGGCTACACCTTC.

This chain links TRBV24-1 with TRBJ1-3; D unclear. The CDR3 totals 15 residues. The germline V and J ends were trimmed by 3 bases and 2 bases, with 10 bases remaining between them. The germline gives CDR1 KGHDR, CDR2 SFDVKD. The CDR3 DNA reads TGTGCCACCAGTGATAACAGAGTGCCTGGAAACACCATATATTTT. Residues: CATSDNRVPGNTIYF.

The chain joins TRBV19 to TRBJ1-3; D call uncertain. Germline V gene sequence: CDR1 LNHDA, CDR2 SQIVND (reference sequence). The CDR3 has 14 amino acids. The germline V and J ends were trimmed by 7 bases and 0 bases, with 10 bases remaining between them. CDR3 in amino acids: CASTTEISGNTIYF. CDR3 DNA: TGTGCCAGTACCACAGAGATCTCTGGAAACACCATATATTTT.

The CDR3 DNA reads TGTGCCAGCATGTTCCAGGGACTTGATGGCTACACCTTC. Translation gives CASMFQGLDGYTF. The V call is TRBV6-5, the J call TRBJ1-2; tentatively, D is TRBD1 (5 bases). Deletions cut 7 bases from V and 6 bases from J, with 15 bases between. This CDR3 has 13 amino acids. Germline V gene sequence: CDR1 MNHEY, CDR2 SVGAGI.

CDR3 coding DNA: TGTGCCACCAGTGTTTCGGCCAGGGGGTGGAGCACAGATACGCAGTATTTT. It translates to CATSVSARGWSTDTQYF. This sequence joins TRBV24-1 and TRBJ2-3, with TRBD1 identical over 7 bases. J lost 0 bases, V lost 5 bases, and 10 bases had no gene match. The CDR3 extends over 17 amino acids. Germline lookup yields CDR1 KGHDR and CDR2 SFDVKD.

The chain joins TRBV5-1 to TRBJ1-4; D is perhaps TRBD1 (5 bases). The length of the CDR3 is 16 residues. Germline V gene data show CDR1 as SGHRS and CDR2 as YFSETQ. The V gene lost 3 bases and the J gene lost 7 bases, with 19 bases spanning the gap. CDR3 in amino acids: CASSSNRPRVGEKLFF. The CDR3 region has the DNA TGCGCCAGCAGCTCCAACAGGCCCCGCGTGGGTGAAAAACTGTTTTTT.

In DNA form, the CDR3 reads TGTGCCAGCAGCTACCGAATCGGCGCGGGAGGGTCGGAGACCCAGTACTTC. Translated: CASSYRIGAGGSETQYF. V is TRBV11-3 and J is TRBJ2-5; TRBD2 matches 9 bases. The CDR3 runs to 17 residues. J lost 5 bases, V lost 4 bases, and 14 bases had no gene match. Germline CDR1 reads SGHNT; CDR2 reads YENEEA.

V is TRBV9 and J is TRBJ1-6; TRBD1 agrees at 7 bases. The germline V gene has CDR1 SGDLS and CDR2 YYNGEE. CDR3 length: 14 amino acids. Trimming at V came to 1 base and at J to 8 bases, leaving 3 bases not matched to a gene. Here the CDR3 reads CASSVNRGDSPLHF. The DNA of the CDR3 is TGTGCCAGCAGCGTAAACAGGGGTGATTCACCCCTCCACTTT.

The CDR3 here is CASSIGTGNSPLHF. CDR3 DNA sequence: TGTGCCAGTAGTATAGGGACAGGCAATTCACCCCTCCACTTT. The chain combines TRBV19 with TRBJ1-6; 7 bases align to TRBD1. J was trimmed by 7 bases and V by 1 base; bases with no gene match: 1. CDR1 is LNHDA and CDR2 is SQIVND in the germline V gene (reference sequence). The CDR3 runs to 14 residues.

The rearrangement uses TRBV7-8 and TRBJ1-2; tentative D call: TRBD1 (5 bases). Trimming left V 1 base short and J 8 bases short, with 11 bases between. The CDR3 runs 13 residues. Germline-derived CDR1 and CDR2 are SGHVS and FQNEAQ. CDR3 region: CASSLVRASGYTF. CDR3 sequence (DNA): TGTGCCAGCAGCTTAGTCAGGGCCTCCGGCTACACCTTC.

The chain joins TRBV19 to TRBJ1-6; D is undetermined. V was clipped by 7 bases and J by 4 bases, with 11 bases between them. CDR1 and CDR2 from the germline V gene are LNHDA and SQIVND (reference sequence). CDR3 size: 14 residues. CDR3 region: CASTPSVYNSPLHF. As DNA, the CDR3 is TGTGCCAGTACCCCCTCGGTTTATAATTCACCCCTCCACTTT.

The chain couples TRBV12-5 to TRBJ2-3; D might be TRBD1 (6 bases). V was clipped by 0 bases and J by 0 bases, with 7 bases between them. This CDR3 comprises 15 residues. Germline V gene lookup returns CDR1 LGHNT and CDR2 FRNRAP. The CDR3 loop reads CASGLVQGSTDTQYF. The DNA for the CDR3 is TGTGCTAGTGGTTTGGTACAGGGCAGCACAGATACGCAGTATTTT.

The chain recombines TRBV15 with TRBJ1-5; TRBD1 matches 11 bases. Trimming cost V 6 bases and J 9 bases; bases outside gene matches: 10. Germline CDR1 LNHNV, CDR2 YYDKDF (reference sequence). The CDR3 is made up of 15 amino acids. The DNA for the CDR3 is TGTGCCACCAGTTCCGGACAGGGGGCGCATTGGCCCCAGCATTTT. Encoded protein: CATSSGQGAHWPQHF.

V gene TRBV18 combines with J gene TRBJ2-7; possible D gene TRBD1, 5 bases. Trimming stripped 2 bases from V and 8 bases from J, with 16 bases between. This CDR3 has 14 amino acids. Germline V CDR1 and CDR2: KGHSH, LQKENI. The CDR3 here is CASSPGAADVKQYF. In nucleotides, the CDR3 is TGTGCCAGCTCACCAGGGGCGGCCGACGTGAAGCAGTACTTC.

The chain uses TRBV11-3 and TRBJ2-7, with 7 nucleotides matching TRBD2. The CDR3 loop spans 17 amino acids. Germline CDR1 reads SGHNT; CDR2 reads YENEEA. The V gene end was trimmed by 7 bases and the J gene end by 4 bases; junction bases not matched to a gene: 19. Here the CDR3 DNA reads TGTGCCAGCACTCTGGGGTCCTATGGCGGGAGTGGGTACGAGCAGTACTTC. It yields the protein CASTLGSYGGSGYEQYF.

The rearrangement links TRBV21-1 to TRBJ1-3. TRBV21-1 counts as a pseudogene. The CDR3 length is 17 residues. The CDR3 is CASSKVGEGGSGNTIYF. In nucleotides, the CDR3 is TGTGCCAGCAGCAAAGTGGGGGAGGGGGGCTCTGGAAACACCATATATTTT.